One and the same sample provided the 21 T cell receptor beta chains below, sequenced in a study of blood T cell repertoires in COVID-19. This table comes from immunoSEQ multiplex PCR, and its TCRdb copy is limited to in-frame clones, with some not included. Of under 200,000 clones in the sample, 86% were seen once. The sequenced sample consisted of PBMCs or T cells enriched from blood (not recorded which). These receptors were taken from a man in his forties with acute COVID-19.

This clone was found once. In DNA, the CDR3 is TGTGCCAGCAGCCCCGACAGGGGTATTGCCGGGGAGCTGTTTTTT. It encodes CASSPDRGIAGELFF. The J gene is TRBJ2-2, the V gene TRBV27, with 8 bases fitting TRBD1. Germline CDR1 is MNHEY and CDR2 is SMNVEV (reference sequence). The CDR3 totals 15 residues. Trimming at V came to 6 bases and at J to 6 bases, leaving 9 bases not matched to a gene.

The J gene is TRBJ2-4, the V gene TRBV20-1; 8 bases are shared with TRBD2. The V gene's germline CDR1 is DFQATT and CDR2 SNEGSKA (reference sequence). The J segment lost 3 bases and the V segment lost 3 bases, leaving 16 bases of the junction unmatched. This CDR3 is 18 amino acids long. CDR3 sequence reads: CSASSPSGAGVGKNIQYF. As DNA, the CDR3 is TGCAGTGCTAGTTCCCCCTCGGGAGCGGGAGTGGGCAAAAACATTCAGTACTTC.

V is TRBV2 and J is TRBJ1-5; 7 bases map to TRBD1. Germline CDR1 and CDR2: SNHLY and FYNNEI. The CDR3 has 14 amino acids. Trimming took 7 bases from V and 4 from J; bases not matched to a gene: 7. The CDR3 reads CASTRRQGNQPQHF. The CDR3 DNA sequence: TGTGCCAGCACTCGCAGACAGGGTAATCAGCCCCAGCATTTT.

Only one count was recorded for this clone. This chain joins TRBV3-1 (or the pseudogene TRBV3-2) and TRBJ2-2; D is ambiguous. Germline V gene sequence: CDR1 LGHDT, CDR2 YNNKEL (reference sequence). Trimming shortened V by 0 bases and J by 2 bases, and 10 bases separated the two germline ends. This CDR3 is built from 16 residues. Here the CDR3 DNA reads TGTGCCAGCAGCCAAGATCACGGAGATAACACCGGGGAGCTGTTTTTT. Its translation: CASSQDHGDNTGELFF.

V is TRBV19 and J is TRBJ2-1, with a weak D call TRBD1 (6 bases). Germline CDR1 is LNHDA and CDR2 is SQIVND (reference sequence). The CDR3 is made up of 13 amino acids. V lost 3 bases and J lost 6, with 9 bases in between. This CDR3 is CASSINRVNEQFF. Written as DNA, the CDR3 is TGTGCCAGTAGTATTAACAGGGTCAATGAGCAGTTCTTC. Supplemented by reference TRBV19 and TRBJ2-1, the full variable domain reads DGGITQSPKYLFRKEGQNVTLSCEQNLNHDAMYWYRQDPGQGLRLIYYSQIVNDFQKGDIAEGYSVSREKKESFPLTVTSAQKNPTAFYLCASSINRVNEQFFGPGTRLTVL.

V usage is TRBV7-8 and J usage is TRBJ1-1; no clear D gene. V dropped 1 base and J dropped 8 bases, with 11 bases sitting between them. This CDR3 is 13 amino acids long. Per germline, CDR1 SGHVS and CDR2 FQNEAQ. The CDR3 nucleotides read TGTGCCAGCAGCTTAGAACTCTTCCGAGAAGCTTTCTTT. Translation gives CASSLELFREAFF. The variable domain in full, completed from reference TRBV7-8 and TRBJ1-1, reads GAGVSQSPRYKVAKRGQDVALRCDPISGHVSLFWYQQALGQGPEFLTYFQNEAQLDKSGLPSDRFFAERPEGSVSTLKIQRTQQEDSAVYLCASSLELFREAFFGQGTRLTVV.

The rearrangement uses TRBV29-1 and TRBJ1-4; D gene unclear. Trimming removed 5 bases at V and 6 bases at J, with 10 bases between. CDR1 is SQVTM and CDR2 is ANQGSEA in the germline V gene. The CDR3 runs 12 residues. The CDR3: CSVKFGDEKLFF. The DNA for the CDR3 is TGCAGCGTTAAGTTCGGGGATGAAAAACTGTTTTTT.

The chain carries TRBV19 and TRBJ1-5; 7 bases agree with TRBD1. The CDR3 covers 16 residues. The V segment lost 11 bases and the J segment 7 bases; nucleotides outside the gene matches: 20. Germline loops: CDR1 LNHDA, CDR2 SQIVND (reference sequence). CDR3 protein: CASRTDRGGGGQPQHF. As DNA, the CDR3 is TGTGCCTCACGAACGGACAGAGGGGGCGGAGGACAGCCCCAGCATTTT.

The chain recombines TRBV28 with TRBJ1-6, with D unclear. CDR3 length: 15 amino acids. Germline V CDR1 and CDR2: MDHEN, SYDVKM. V was pared by 9 bases and J by 9 bases, with 21 bases between. CDR3: CASYNTGYSSSPLHF. CDR3 nucleotides: TGTGCCAGTTATAACACGGGGTACTCGAGTTCACCCCTCCACTTT.

This chain joins TRBV7-2 and TRBJ1-2, with 9 nucleotides matching TRBD1. Germline V gene lookup returns CDR1 SGHTA and CDR2 FQGNSA. The CDR3 is made up of 15 amino acids. V lost 2 bases and J lost 6; bases outside the gene matches: 7. The CDR3 nucleotides are TGTGCCAGCAGCTTATTAGGGACAGGGTACAATGGCTACACCTTC. Protein: CASSLLGTGYNGYTF. Based on the CDR3 plus reference TRBV7-2 and TRBJ1-2, the full variable domain is GAGVSQSPSNKVTEKGKDVELRCDPISGHTALYWYRQSLGQGLEFLIYFQGNSAPDKSGLPSDRFSAERTGGSVSTLTIQRTQQEDSAVYLCASSLLGTGYNGYTFGSGTRLTVV.

The chain employs TRBV18 and TRBJ2-2, with TRBD2 as a possible D gene (7 bases). The CDR3 extends over 16 amino acids. Germline loops: CDR1 KGHSH, CDR2 LQKENI. The V end lost 2 bases, the J end lost 2 bases, and 12 bases lay between the germline ends. Written as DNA, the CDR3 is TGTGCCAGCTCACCAAGCGGGACACCAAACACCGGGGAGCTGTTTTTT. Its protein product is CASSPSGTPNTGELFF. Full variable domain (remainder filled in from reference TRBV18 and TRBJ2-2): NAGVMQNPRHLVRRRGQEARLRCSPMKGHSHVYWYRQLPEEGLKFMVYLQKENIIDESGMPKERFSAEFPKEGPSILRIQQVVRGDSAAYFCASSPSGTPNTGELFFGEGSRLTVL.

The chain is built from TRBV25-1 and TRBJ1-2, with a tentative D call TRBD1 (6 bases). CDR1 and CDR2 from the germline V gene are MGHDK and SYGVNS. The CDR3 is made up of 13 amino acids. With 6 bases removed from V and 2 bases from J, the gap between germline ends came to 10 bases. The CDR3 coding sequence is TGTGCCAGCAGCCGGGACAAAAACTATGGCTACACCTTC. This sequence encodes CASSRDKNYGYTF.

V gene TRBV11-2 combines with J gene TRBJ2-7; 7 bases match TRBD2. Germline V gives CDR1 SGHAT, CDR2 FQNNGV. This CDR3 is built from 15 residues. The J segment lost 3 bases and the V segment lost 1 base, leaving 6 bases of the junction unmatched. The CDR3 DNA reads as TGTGCCAGCAGCTTAGGACTCGGGGACTACTACGAGCAGTACTTC. Encoded protein: CASSLGLGDYYEQYF.

The chain has TRBV5-5 and TRBJ2-3; TRBD1 matches 8 bases. This CDR3 contains 15 residues. Germline V gene sequence: CDR1 SGHKS, CDR2 YYEKEE (reference sequence). J was trimmed by 4 bases and V by 2 bases; bases with no gene match: 6. Here the CDR3 DNA reads TGTGCCAGCAGCTTCCAGACAGGGGCAGCAGATACGCAGTATTTT. Amino acid sequence: CASSFQTGAADTQYF.

This clone has only one observation. The genes are TRBV7-3 and TRBJ2-1; 7 nucleotides line up with TRBD1. The V segment lost 4 bases and the J segment 0 bases; nucleotides outside the gene matches: 15. Per germline, CDR1 SGHTA and CDR2 FQGTGA. The CDR3 is made up of 19 amino acids. The CDR3 bases are TGTGCCAGCAGCTCCCCAAACGGGACAGTGGAGAGCTCCTACAATGAGCAGTTCTTC. This gives the protein CASSSPNGTVESSYNEQFF.

This sequence joins TRBV30 and TRBJ1-5; D might be TRBD1 (6 bases). V shed 0 bases and J shed 2 bases, with 11 bases lying between them. Germline CDR1 is GTSNPN and CDR2 is SVGIG (reference sequence). The CDR3 length is 15 residues. In DNA form, the CDR3 reads TGTGCCTGGAGTGTACAGGGCTCGCGCAATCAGCCCCAGCATTTT. Its protein product is CAWSVQGSRNQPQHF.

The chain carries TRBV7-2 and TRBJ1-5, with 10 bases aligning to TRBD1. V lost 1 base, J lost 6 bases, and 12 bases stayed unmatched. Germline CDR1 SGHTA, CDR2 FQGNSA. The CDR3 is 18 amino acids. CDR3 sequence: CASSLGTGGQITGQPQHF. The CDR3 DNA follows: TGTGCCAGCAGCTTAGGGACAGGGGGTCAAATAACGGGTCAGCCCCAGCATTTT.

This chain joins TRBV19 and TRBJ1-4; perhaps TRBD1 as D (5 bases). Germline CDR1 reads LNHDA; CDR2 reads SQIVND (reference sequence). This CDR3 is built from 17 residues. The V end lost 4 bases, the J end lost 6 bases, and 21 bases lay between the germline ends. CDR3: CASSTLFGGLGDEKLFF. Here the CDR3 DNA reads TGTGCCAGTAGTACCCTTTTTGGGGGACTCGGAGATGAAAAACTGTTTTTT.

This clone is a singleton in its sample. This chain joins TRBV7-2 and TRBJ2-3; a possible D gene is TRBD1 (6 bases). In germline, CDR1 is SGHTA, CDR2 FQGNSA. CDR3 length: 13 amino acids. Trimming removed 3 bases from V and 5 bases from J, with 9 bases in between. The CDR3 is CASSFLTGDTQYF. CDR3 nucleotide sequence: TGTGCCAGCAGCTTCCTGACAGGAGATACGCAGTATTTT.

CDR3 DNA: TGTGCCAGCAGCCCGGGTCAGGGGGCATTTATGCGCAATCAGCCCCAGCATTTT. Amino acids: CASSPGQGAFMRNQPQHF. The rearrangement uses TRBV7-2 and TRBJ1-5, with 8 bases that match TRBD1. CDR3 length equals 18 residues. Germline trimming cut 5 bases from V and 2 bases from J; bases unmatched to any gene: 14. Germline V gene sequence: CDR1 SGHTA, CDR2 FQGNSA.

The rearrangement links TRBV6-1 to TRBJ1-5, with no clear D. With 7 bases removed from V and 9 bases from J, the gap between germline ends came to 13 bases. In germline, CDR1 is MNHNS, CDR2 SASEGT. This CDR3 is 12 amino acids long. CDR3 in amino acids: CASTAAPGPQHF. As DNA, the CDR3 is TGTGCCAGCACAGCCGCTCCAGGGCCCCAGCATTTT.